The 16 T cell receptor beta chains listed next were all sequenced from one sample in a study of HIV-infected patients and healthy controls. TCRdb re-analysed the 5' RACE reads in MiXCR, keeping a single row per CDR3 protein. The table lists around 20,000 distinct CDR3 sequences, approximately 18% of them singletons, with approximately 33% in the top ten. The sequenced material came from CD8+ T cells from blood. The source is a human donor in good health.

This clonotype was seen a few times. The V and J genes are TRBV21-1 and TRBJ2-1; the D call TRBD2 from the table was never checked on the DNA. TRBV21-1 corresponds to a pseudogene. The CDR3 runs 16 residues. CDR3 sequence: CASSPGLAGAGSEQFF. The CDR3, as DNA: TGTGCCAGCAGCCCTGGGCTAGCGGGAGCCGGAAGTGAGCAGTTCTTC.

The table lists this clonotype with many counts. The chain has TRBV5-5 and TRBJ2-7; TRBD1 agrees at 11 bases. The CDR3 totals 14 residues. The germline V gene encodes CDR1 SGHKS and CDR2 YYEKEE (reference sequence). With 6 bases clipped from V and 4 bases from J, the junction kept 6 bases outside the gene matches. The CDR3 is CASKPGQGDYEQYF. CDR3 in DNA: TGTGCCAGCAAACCGGGACAGGGGGATTACGAGCAGTACTTC.

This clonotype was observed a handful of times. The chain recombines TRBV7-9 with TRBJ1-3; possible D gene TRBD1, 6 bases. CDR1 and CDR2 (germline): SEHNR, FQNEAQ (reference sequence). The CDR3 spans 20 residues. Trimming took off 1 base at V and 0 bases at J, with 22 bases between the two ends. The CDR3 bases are TGTGCCAGCAGCTTAGGTCGACAGGCGGCGATGCCCTACTCTGGAAACACCATATATTTT. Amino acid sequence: CASSLGRQAAMPYSGNTIYF.

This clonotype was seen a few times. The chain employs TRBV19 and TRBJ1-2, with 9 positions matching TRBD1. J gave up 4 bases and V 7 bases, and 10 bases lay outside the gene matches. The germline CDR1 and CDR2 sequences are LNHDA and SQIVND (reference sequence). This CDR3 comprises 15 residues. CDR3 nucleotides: TGTGCCAGTACCCCTTCCCAGGGACAGGGCTATGGCTACACCTTC. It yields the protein CASTPSQGQGYGYTF.

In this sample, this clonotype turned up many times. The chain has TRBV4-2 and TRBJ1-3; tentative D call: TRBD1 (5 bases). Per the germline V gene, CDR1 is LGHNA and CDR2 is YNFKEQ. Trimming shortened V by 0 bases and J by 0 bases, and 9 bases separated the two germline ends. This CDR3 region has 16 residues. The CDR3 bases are TGTGCCAGCAGCCAAGATCGGGGCAGCTCTGGAAACACCATATATTTT. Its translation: CASSQDRGSSGNTIYF.

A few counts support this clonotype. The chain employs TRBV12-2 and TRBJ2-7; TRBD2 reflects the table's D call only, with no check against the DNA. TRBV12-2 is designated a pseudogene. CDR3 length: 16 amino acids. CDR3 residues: CASRPEAGAPPYEQYF. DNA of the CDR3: TGTGCAAGTCGCCCCGAAGCGGGAGCGCCCCCCTACGAGCAGTACTTC.

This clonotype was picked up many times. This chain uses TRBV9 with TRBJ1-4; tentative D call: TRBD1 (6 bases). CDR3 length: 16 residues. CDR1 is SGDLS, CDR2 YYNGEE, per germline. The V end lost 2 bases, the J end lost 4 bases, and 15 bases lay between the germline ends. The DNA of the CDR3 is TGTGCCAGCAGCGTCAGGGACATGGGGAATAATGAAAAACTGTTTTTT. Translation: CASSVRDMGNNEKLFF.

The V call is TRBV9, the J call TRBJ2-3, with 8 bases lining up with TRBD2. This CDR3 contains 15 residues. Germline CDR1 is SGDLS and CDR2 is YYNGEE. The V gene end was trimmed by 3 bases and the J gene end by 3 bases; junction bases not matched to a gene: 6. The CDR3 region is CASSARTSLTDTQYF. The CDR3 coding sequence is TGTGCCAGCAGCGCCAGGACTAGCCTTACAGATACGCAGTATTTT.

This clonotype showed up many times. The CDR3 is CASSQDSVGVNYGYTF. Here the CDR3 DNA reads TGCGCCAGCAGCCAAGATTCCGTTGGGGTTAACTATGGCTACACCTTC. This chain uses TRBV4-1 with TRBJ1-2; D remains unclear. V was trimmed by 0 bases and J by 1 base, leaving 12 bases between them. Looked up from germline, CDR1 is MGHRA and CDR2 is YSYEKL. The CDR3 sequence is 16 residues long.

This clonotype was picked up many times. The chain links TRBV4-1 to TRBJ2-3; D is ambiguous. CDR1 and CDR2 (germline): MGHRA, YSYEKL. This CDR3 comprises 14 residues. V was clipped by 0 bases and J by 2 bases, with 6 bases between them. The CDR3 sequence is CASSQDTNTDTQYF. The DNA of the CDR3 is TGCGCCAGCAGCCAAGATACCAACACAGATACGCAGTATTTT.

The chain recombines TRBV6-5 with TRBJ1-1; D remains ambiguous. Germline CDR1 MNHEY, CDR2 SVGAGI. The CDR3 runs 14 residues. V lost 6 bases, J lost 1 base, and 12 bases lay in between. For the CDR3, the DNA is TGTGCCAGCAGGCAACAGCGGGCGAACACTGAAGCTTTCTTT. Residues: CASRQQRANTEAFF.

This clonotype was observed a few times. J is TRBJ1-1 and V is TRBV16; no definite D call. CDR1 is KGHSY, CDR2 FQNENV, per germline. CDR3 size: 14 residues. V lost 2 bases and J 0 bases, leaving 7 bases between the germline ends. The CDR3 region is CASSQGRVNTEAFF. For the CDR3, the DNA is TGTGCCAGCAGCCAAGGCAGAGTGAACACTGAAGCTTTCTTT.

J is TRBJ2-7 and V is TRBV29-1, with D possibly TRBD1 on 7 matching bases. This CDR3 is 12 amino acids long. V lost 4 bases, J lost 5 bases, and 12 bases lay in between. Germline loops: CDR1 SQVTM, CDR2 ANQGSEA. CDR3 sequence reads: CSVVGGGNEQYF. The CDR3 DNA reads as TGCAGCGTTGTCGGAGGGGGCAACGAGCAGTACTTC.

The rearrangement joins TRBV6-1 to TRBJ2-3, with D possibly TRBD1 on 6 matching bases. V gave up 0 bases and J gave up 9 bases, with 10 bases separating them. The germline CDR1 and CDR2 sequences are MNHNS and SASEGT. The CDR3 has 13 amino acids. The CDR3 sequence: CASSEAQGRTQYF. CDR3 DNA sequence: TGTGCCAGCAGTGAAGCGCAGGGGAGAACGCAGTATTTT.

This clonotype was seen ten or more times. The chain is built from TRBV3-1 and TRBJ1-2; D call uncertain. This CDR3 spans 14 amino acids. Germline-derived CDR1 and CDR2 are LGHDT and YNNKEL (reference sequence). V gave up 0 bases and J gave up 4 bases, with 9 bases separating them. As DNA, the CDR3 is TGTGCCAGCAGCCAAGATGGCAAGGTCTATGGCTACACCTTC. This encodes CASSQDGKVYGYTF.

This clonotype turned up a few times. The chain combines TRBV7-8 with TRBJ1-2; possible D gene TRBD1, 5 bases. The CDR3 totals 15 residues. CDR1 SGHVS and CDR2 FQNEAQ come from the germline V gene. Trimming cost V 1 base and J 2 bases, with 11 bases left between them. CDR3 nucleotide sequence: TGTGCCAGCAGCTTAGGGGACGGGAAAAACTATGGCTACACCTTC. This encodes CASSLGDGKNYGYTF.